The text below deals with one T cell receptor (beta chain). The antigen is unknown. Both 60 Vbeta primers and 13 Jbeta primers went into the PCR. Sequencing used immunoSEQ multiplex PCR; TCRdb keeps in-frame clones, though not all of them. The table lists about 180,000 clones, about three quarters of them singletons, with 1.4% in the top ten. These data belong to a study of cytomegalovirus exposure and HLA in healthy donors. Germline V gives CDR1 MNHEY, CDR2 SVGAGI. This CDR3 contains 14 residues. With 6 bases removed from V and 6 bases from J, the gap between germline ends came to 18 bases. Study observations and caveats: In a later analysis, common viral pathogens appeared linked to several of the most significant clusters.

The V call is TRBV6-5, the J call TRBJ2-7, with D perhaps TRBD2 (6 bases). This receptor was identified in a man aged 18 to 30 in good health and CMV-seronegative. The sequencing input was PBMCs. The CDR3 sequence: CASSPRRGGFEQYF. The CDR3 DNA reads TGTGCCAGCAGCCCCCGCCGGGGAGGTTTCGAGCAGTACTTC.